The 15 T cell receptor beta chains below were found in one sample sequenced in a study of CD8 T cells in Susac syndrome. Random hexamers were used to reverse transcribe about 0.5 to 1 ug of RNA. From the immunoSEQ multiplex PCR reads, TCRdb called clonotypes with MiXCR, one entry per CDR3 protein. The sample shows about 280,000 distinct CDR3 sequences, 80% to 90% of them seen only once. The sample taken for sequencing was CD8+ T cells from PBMCs. These receptors were obtained from a human donor with multiple sclerosis.

V is TRBV20-1 and J is TRBJ2-1; perhaps TRBD1 as D (6 bases). Germline CDR1 and CDR2: DFQATT and SNEGSKA (reference sequence). V lost 0 bases and J lost 2, with 14 bases in between. The length of the CDR3 is 16 residues. The CDR3 sequence: CSARDLRSGAYNEQFF. For the CDR3, the DNA is TGCAGTGCTAGAGATCTGCGGTCAGGGGCCTACAATGAGCAGTTCTTC.

The CDR3 sequence is CSVEDRGTNTGELFF. The CDR3 coding sequence is TGCAGCGTTGAAGATCGGGGCACGAACACCGGGGAGCTGTTTTTT. The chain uses TRBV29-1 and TRBJ2-2, with D tentatively TRBD1 or TRBD2 (5 bases each). Per germline, CDR1 SQVTM and CDR2 ANQGSEA. The CDR3 is 15 residues long. The V end was cut by 0 bases, the J end by 0 bases, with 8 bases between.

V and J are TRBV13 and TRBJ2-1; unclear D gene. The V and J ends lost 5 bases and 1 base respectively, with 21 bases between them. Germline values: CDR1 PRHDT, CDR2 FYEKMQ (reference sequence). This CDR3 is built from 18 residues. The CDR3 loop is CASSPQSWAVTSYNEQFF. In nucleotides, the CDR3 is TGTGCCAGCAGCCCGCAGAGTTGGGCAGTCACATCCTACAATGAGCAGTTCTTC.

The rearrangement uses TRBV11-1 and TRBJ2-3; perhaps TRBD2 as D (7 bases). This CDR3 is 20 amino acids long. Looked up from germline, CDR1 is SGHAT and CDR2 is FQDESV (reference sequence). Trimming took off 5 bases at V and 4 bases at J, with 31 bases between the two ends. The CDR3 here is CASSPKDSLDFPGGADTQYF. CDR3 DNA sequence: TGTGCCAGCAGCCCCAAGGACAGCCTGGACTTCCCGGGGGGTGCAGATACGCAGTATTTT.

This clonotype was seen only once. The CDR3 protein is CASSPSISQPQHF. DNA of the CDR3: TGTGCCAGCAGTCCCTCGATTTCTCAGCCCCAGCATTTT. The V gene is TRBV28, the J gene TRBJ1-5; no reliable D call. Trimming removed 5 bases from V and 6 bases from J, with 11 bases in between. Germline V gene lookup returns CDR1 MDHEN and CDR2 SYDVKM. The CDR3 is made up of 13 amino acids.

The V and J genes are TRBV2 and TRBJ2-1; D gene uncertain. There are 10 residues in the CDR3. The germline CDR1 and CDR2 sequences are SNHLY and FYNNEI. The CDR3 DNA follows: TGTACAACTTGGGTGAATGAGCAGTTCTTC. This codes for CTTWVNEQFF.

This sequence joins TRBV29-1 and TRBJ1-1, with D maybe TRBD1 (6 bases). CDR1 SQVTM and CDR2 ANQGSEA come from the germline V gene. This CDR3 spans 13 amino acids. Trimming took 6 bases from V and 2 from J, leaving 13 bases between them. CDR3 in DNA: TGCAGCGTAGGGGGGGACATTAACACTGAAGCTTTCTTT. This sequence encodes CSVGGDINTEAFF. The complete variable domain, with remaining parts taken from reference TRBV29-1 and TRBJ1-1, reads SAVISQKPSRDICQRGTSLTIQCQVDSQVTMMFWYRQQPGQSLTLIATANQGSEATYESGFVIDKFPISRPNLTFSTLTVSNMSPEDSSIYLCSVGGDINTEAFFGQGTRLTVV.

This chain joins TRBV6-5 and TRBJ2-3; D uncertain. From germline, CDR1 is MNHEY and CDR2 SVGAGI. This CDR3 region has 14 residues. V lost 0 bases and J 3 bases, leaving 7 bases between the germline ends. The CDR3: CASSYSIQTDTQYF. In DNA form, the CDR3 reads TGTGCCAGCAGTTACTCGATCCAAACAGATACGCAGTATTTT.

The chain links TRBV5-1 to TRBJ2-1; 12 bases align to TRBD2. Losses at the gene ends were 4 bases for V and 7 bases for J; bases not matched to a gene: 9. CDR1 and CDR2 (germline): SGHRS, YFSETQ. The length of the CDR3 is 16 residues. In nucleotides, the CDR3 is TGCGCCAGCAGCCCTCGACTAGCGGGAGTTAAGAATGAGCAGTTCTTC. This gives the protein CASSPRLAGVKNEQFF.

The chain links TRBV3-1 to TRBJ1-4; no firm D call. CDR1 and CDR2 from the germline V gene are LGHDT and YNNKEL (reference sequence). The CDR3 has 16 amino acids. Trimming removed 1 base from V and 0 bases from J, with 9 bases in between. The CDR3 nucleotides read TGTGCCAGCAGCCAAGCGGCGGGCGCAACTAATGAAAAACTGTTTTTT. Amino acids: CASSQAAGATNEKLFF.

The chain links TRBV2 to TRBJ2-1; no definite D call. CDR1 SNHLY and CDR2 FYNNEI come from the germline V gene. With 8 bases removed from V and 5 bases from J, the gap between germline ends came to 7 bases. The CDR3 totals 11 residues. CDR3 coding DNA: TGTGCCAGCGATACCCACAATGAGCAGTTCTTC. Amino acid sequence: CASDTHNEQFF.

The chain uses TRBV27 and TRBJ2-3, with D possibly matching TRBD1 (5 bases). Germline lookup yields CDR1 MNHEY and CDR2 SMNVEV (reference sequence). The CDR3 runs to 12 residues. V gave up 5 bases and J gave up 6 bases, with 9 bases separating them. Here the CDR3 DNA reads TGTGCCAGCAGTACCCGACAGGATACGCAGTATTTT. It translates to CASSTRQDTQYF.

This sequence joins TRBV11-2 and TRBJ1-1; TRBD1 aligns across 8 bases. J was trimmed by 7 bases and V by 5 bases; bases with no gene match: 6. CDR1 and CDR2 from the germline V gene are SGHAT and FQNNGV. This CDR3 region has 13 residues. This CDR3 reads CASSTWTGSEAFF. The CDR3 bases are TGTGCCAGCAGCACCTGGACAGGGAGTGAAGCTTTCTTT. The whole variable domain, filled in from reference TRBV11-2 and TRBJ1-1, reads EAGVAQSPRYKIIEKRQSVAFWCNPISGHATLYWYQQILGQGPKLLIQFQNNGVVDDSQLPKDRFSAERLKGVDSTLKIQPAKLEDSAVYLCASSTWTGSEAFFGQGTRLTVV.

The rearrangement joins TRBV27 to TRBJ2-2; 9 bases map to TRBD1. This CDR3 is 16 amino acids long. The ends lost 7 bases at V and 8 bases at J; junction bases unmatched: 14. From germline, CDR1 is MNHEY and CDR2 SMNVEV (reference sequence). CDR3 amino acids: CASTEIGTGRMGELFF. As DNA, the CDR3 is TGTGCCAGCACCGAAATAGGGACAGGGAGAATGGGGGAGCTGTTTTTT.

CDR3 region: CASKGTSGNTGELFF. The CDR3 DNA is TGTGCCAGCAAGGGGACTAGCGGAAACACCGGGGAGCTGTTTTTT. The chain joins TRBV6-2 or TRBV6-3 to TRBJ2-2; 11 bases align to TRBD2. The CDR3 extends over 15 amino acids. The germline CDR1 and CDR2 sequences are MNHEY and SVGEGT. The V and J ends lost 7 bases and 2 bases, in that order; junction bases with no gene match: 3.